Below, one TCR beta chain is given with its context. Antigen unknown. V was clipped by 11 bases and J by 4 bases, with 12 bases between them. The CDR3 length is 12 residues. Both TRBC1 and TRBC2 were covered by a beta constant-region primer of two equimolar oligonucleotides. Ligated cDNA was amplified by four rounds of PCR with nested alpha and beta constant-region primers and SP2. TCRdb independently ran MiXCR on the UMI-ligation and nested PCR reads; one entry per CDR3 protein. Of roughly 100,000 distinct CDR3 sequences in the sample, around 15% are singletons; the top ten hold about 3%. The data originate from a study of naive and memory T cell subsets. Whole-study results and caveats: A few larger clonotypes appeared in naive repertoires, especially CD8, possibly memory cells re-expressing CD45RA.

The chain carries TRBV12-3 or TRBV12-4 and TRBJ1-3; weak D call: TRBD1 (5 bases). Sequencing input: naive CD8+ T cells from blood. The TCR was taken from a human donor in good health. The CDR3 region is CAGQGSGNTIYF. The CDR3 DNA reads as TGTGCCGGTCAGGGAAGCGGAAACACCATATATTTT.